The 17 T cell receptor beta chains reported below all come from one sample, sequenced in a study of blood T cell repertoires in COVID-19. The table came from immunoSEQ multiplex PCR; TCRdb's copy has only in-frame clones and leaves some out. The table has more than 65,000 clones, roughly 89% seen once. Material: peripheral blood. The receptors were gathered from an elderly woman with active or convalescent COVID-19.

The gene calls are TRBV5-8 and TRBJ2-7, with D perhaps TRBD1 (7 bases). The CDR3 has 15 amino acids. V lost 2 bases, J lost 2 bases, and 14 bases lay in between. The germline V gene encodes CDR1 SGHTS and CDR2 YDEGEE. The CDR3 here is CASSLEQGGTYEQYF. The DNA for the CDR3 is TGTGCCAGCAGCTTAGAGCAGGGGGGCACCTACGAGCAGTACTTC. The full variable domain, completed using reference TRBV5-8 and TRBJ2-7, is EAGVTQSPTHLIKTRGQQATLRCSPISGHTSVYWYQQALGLGLQFLLWYDEGEERNRGNFPPRFSGRQFPNYSSELNVNALELEDSALYLCASSLEQGGTYEQYFGPGTRLTVT.

The chain joins TRBV2 to TRBJ1-6; D perhaps matches TRBD1 (5 bases). CDR1 SNHLY and CDR2 FYNNEI come from the germline V gene. The CDR3 sequence is 15 residues long. V was cut by 3 bases and J by 5 bases, with 11 bases left in between. CDR3 loop: CASSDREVDNSPLHF. Written as DNA, the CDR3 is TGTGCCAGCAGTGACAGGGAAGTGGATAATTCACCCCTCCACTTT.

The chain is built from TRBV28 and TRBJ2-1; possible D gene TRBD2, 5 bases. This CDR3 is built from 14 residues. Trimming stripped 6 bases from V and 12 bases from J, with 21 bases between. In germline, CDR1 is MDHEN, CDR2 SYDVKM. The DNA for the CDR3 is TGTGCCAGCAGCTCCGATTGGCGCGGGCACGGGCAGTTCTTC. Its protein is CASSSDWRGHGQFF.

The chain links TRBV6-5 to TRBJ2-1; D remains unclear. Trimming shortened V by 2 bases and J by 5 bases, and 7 bases separated the two germline ends. The CDR3 is made up of 13 amino acids. Germline loops: CDR1 MNHEY, CDR2 SVGAGI. In DNA, the CDR3 is TGTGCCAGCAGTTACCGGTCCCACAATGAGCAGTTCTTC. Its translation is CASSYRSHNEQFF.

The V gene is TRBV6-5, the J gene TRBJ1-1; unclear D gene. This CDR3 contains 14 residues. Looked up from germline, CDR1 is MNHEY and CDR2 is SVGAGI. Trimming shortened V by 0 bases and J by 1 base, and 6 bases separated the two germline ends. The CDR3 region is CASSYSPRNTEAFF. DNA for the CDR3: TGTGCCAGCAGTTACTCGCCCAGGAACACTGAAGCTTTCTTT.

This chain connects TRBV20-1 to TRBJ1-2; D is unclear. The CDR3 totals 12 residues. CDR1 is DFQATT and CDR2 is SNEGSKA in the germline V gene (reference sequence). V was clipped by 3 bases and J by 1 base, with 6 bases between them. CDR3 coding DNA: TGCAGTGCTAGTCTTAATAACTATGGCTACACCTTC. Its translation: CSASLNNYGYTF.

This chain joins TRBV6-5 and TRBJ1-2, with TRBD1 matching 7 bases. J was trimmed by 4 bases and V by 0 bases; bases with no gene match: 2. The CDR3 consists of 14 residues. CDR1 is MNHEY, CDR2 SVGAGI, per germline. The CDR3 DNA reads as TGTGCCAGCAGTTACTCGGACAGGAGCTATGGCTACACCTTC. Amino acids: CASSYSDRSYGYTF.

This chain joins TRBV7-2 and TRBJ1-1, with TRBD1 matching over 11 bases. This CDR3 spans 14 amino acids. CDR1 is SGHTA, CDR2 FQGNSA, per germline. V dropped 6 bases and J dropped 4; count of bases not matched to a gene: 4. In DNA form, the CDR3 reads TGTGCCAGCAGTCCCGGGACAGGGGGCACTGAAGCTTTCTTT. Translating gives CASSPGTGGTEAFF.

This clone was seen once. The chain carries TRBV7-2 and TRBJ1-5; 8 nucleotides match TRBD1. Germline assignment: CDR1 SGHTA and CDR2 FQGNSA. V trimming: 6 bases; J trimming: 3 bases; junction bases outside the gene matches: 7. The length of the CDR3 is 15 residues. In nucleotides, the CDR3 is TGTGCCAGCAGACAGGACAGGGATTTCAATCAGCCCCAGCATTTT. Amino acids: CASRQDRDFNQPQHF.

The table lists this clone with a count of one. J is TRBJ2-1 and V is TRBV18; 12 bases map to TRBD2. The J segment lost 10 bases and the V segment lost 0 bases, leaving 7 bases of the junction unmatched. CDR1 and CDR2 from the germline V gene are KGHSH and LQKENI. The CDR3 spans 16 residues. The CDR3 region is CASSPPRLAGGREQFF. Here the CDR3 DNA reads TGTGCCAGCTCACCACCACGGCTAGCGGGAGGGAGGGAGCAGTTCTTC.

In DNA, the CDR3 is TGTGCCAGCAGTGACAGTCCCTACGAGCAGTACTTC. Translating it yields CASSDSPYEQYF. The chain combines TRBV2 with TRBJ2-7; unclear D gene. This CDR3 has 12 residues. V was pared by 3 bases and J by 2 bases, with 5 bases between. Germline V gives CDR1 SNHLY, CDR2 FYNNEI.

This sequence joins TRBV5-5 and TRBJ2-7; 7 bases match TRBD1. J lost 4 bases, V lost 0 bases, and 13 bases had no gene match. The germline V gene has CDR1 SGHKS and CDR2 YYEKEE (reference sequence). This CDR3 has 17 amino acids. The CDR3 DNA reads as TGTGCCAGCAGCTTGGCCGCGGCGACAGGGAGCCCTTACGAGCAGTACTTC. Protein sequence: CASSLAAATGSPYEQYF.

The V gene is TRBV4-1, the J gene TRBJ2-2; 7 bases align to TRBD2. The V and J ends lost 4 bases and 1 base, in that order; junction bases with no gene match: 3. The V gene's germline CDR1 is MGHRA and CDR2 YSYEKL. The length of the CDR3 is 15 residues. CDR3 in DNA: TGCGCCAGCAGCCCTGGCGGGGGGAACACCGGGGAGCTGTTTTTT. Its translation: CASSPGGGNTGELFF.

The rearrangement joins TRBV5-1 to TRBJ2-1; D perhaps matches TRBD1 (7 bases). Germline-derived CDR1 and CDR2 are SGHRS and YFSETQ. This CDR3 has 14 amino acids. V was cut by 7 bases and J by 6 bases, with 17 bases left in between. The CDR3 region has the DNA TGCGCCAGCGCGGGTCTGGAGGGGGCCAATGAGCAGTTCTTC. Its protein product is CASAGLEGANEQFF. The full variable domain, with the rest looked up from reference TRBV5-1 and TRBJ2-1, is KAGVTQTPRYLIKTRGQQVTLSCSPISGHRSVSWYQQTPGQGLQFLFEYFSETQRNKGNFPGRFSGRQFSNSRSEMNVSTLELGDSALYLCASAGLEGANEQFFGPGTRLTVL.

The chain employs TRBV5-1 and TRBJ2-5; TRBD2 matches 9 bases. With V trimmed by 0 bases and J by 5 bases, 5 bases remained unmatched. This CDR3 is 15 amino acids long. Germline V gene data show CDR1 as SGHRS and CDR2 as YFSETQ. CDR3 protein: CASSLAPGLAETQYF. In DNA, the CDR3 is TGCGCCAGCAGCTTGGCCCCGGGACTAGCCGAGACCCAGTACTTC.

The chain employs TRBV6-5 and TRBJ2-7, with D perhaps matching TRBD1 (5 bases). V lost 6 bases and J 0 bases, leaving 12 bases between the germline ends. The CDR3 length is 14 residues. Germline V gene data show CDR1 as MNHEY and CDR2 as SVGAGI. The CDR3 region has the DNA TGTGCCAGCAGGGTAGGGGCCAGCTCCTACGAGCAGTACTTC. Protein sequence: CASRVGASSYEQYF.

The chain has TRBV7-9 and TRBJ1-4; D is ambiguous. The CDR3 is 15 amino acids. V was shortened by 7 bases and J by 5 bases, with 17 bases between the two germline ends. The germline V gene has CDR1 SEHNR and CDR2 FQNEAQ (reference sequence). The CDR3 sequence is CASTPPGNLNEKLFF. The CDR3 DNA reads as TGTGCCAGCACCCCCCCGGGGAACCTAAATGAAAAACTGTTTTTT.